These 31 T cell receptor beta chains came from one sample sequenced in a study of T cell responses to AZD1222 COVID-19 vaccine. Produced via immunoSEQ multiplex PCR; TCRdb's table is partial and in-frame only. The sample has 130,000 or so clones; 89% are singletons. This specimen was peripheral blood, taken on day 0 of AZD1222 vaccination. Receptors originate from an adult in good health.

V gene TRBV19 combines with J gene TRBJ1-6; D is ambiguous. The CDR3 consists of 17 residues. The germline gives CDR1 LNHDA, CDR2 SQIVND (reference sequence). Trimming took off 4 bases at V and 0 bases at J, with 13 bases between the two ends. CDR3 protein: CASSKISGSSYNSPLHF. The CDR3 DNA reads as TGTGCCAGTAGTAAAATATCGGGGAGCTCCTATAATTCACCCCTCCACTTT.

CDR3 sequence reads: CASSLGQDRYGYTF. The CDR3 DNA reads TGTGCCAGCAGCTTAGGGCAGGATCGCTATGGCTACACCTTC. J is TRBJ1-2 and V is TRBV7-2; unclear D gene. Germline V gene lookup returns CDR1 SGHTA and CDR2 FQGNSA. The CDR3 covers 14 residues. With 1 base removed from V and 4 bases from J, the gap between germline ends came to 10 bases.

V usage is TRBV3-1 (or the pseudogene TRBV3-2) and J usage is TRBJ2-5; D call uncertain. Germline V gives CDR1 LGHDT, CDR2 YNNKEL (reference sequence). V was shortened by 1 base and J by 4 bases, with 4 bases between the two germline ends. This CDR3 is 12 amino acids long. CDR3 nucleotides: TGTGCCAGCAGCCAAGCGCCAGAGACCCAGTACTTC. Translating gives CASSQAPETQYF.

This clone has only a few counts. This chain links TRBV10-2 with TRBJ1-1, with D perhaps TRBD1 (5 bases). V was trimmed by 2 bases and J by 11 bases, leaving 12 bases between them. CDR1 is WSHSY and CDR2 is SAAADI in the germline V gene. The CDR3 spans 12 residues. The CDR3 region is CASSERDEKAFF. CDR3 DNA: TGCGCCAGCAGTGAGAGGGACGAAAAGGCTTTCTTT.

This chain joins TRBV7-9 and TRBJ1-2, with D possibly matching TRBD1 (5 bases). Trimming removed 1 base at V and 2 bases at J, with 8 bases between. The CDR3 covers 14 residues. CDR1 is SEHNR, CDR2 FQNEAQ, per germline (reference sequence). The CDR3 sequence: CASSLGEGNYGYTF. The DNA of the CDR3 is TGTGCCAGCAGCTTAGGGGAGGGGAACTATGGCTACACCTTC. The whole variable domain, filled in from reference TRBV7-9 and TRBJ1-2, reads DTGVSQNPRHKITKRGQNVTFRCDPISEHNRLYWYRQTLGQGPEFLTYFQNEAQLEKSRLLSDRFSAERPKGSFSTLEIQRTEQGDSAMYLCASSLGEGNYGYTFGSGTRLTVV.

The chain uses TRBV6-5 and TRBJ1-1; tentatively, D is TRBD1 (6 bases). With 6 bases removed from V and 6 bases from J, the gap between germline ends came to 14 bases. This CDR3 has 13 amino acids. Germline loops: CDR1 MNHEY, CDR2 SVGAGI. The CDR3, as DNA: TGTGCCAGCAGAACGGGGGGCAGGGCTGAAGCTTTCTTT. Encoded protein: CASRTGGRAEAFF.

The DNA for the CDR3 is TGTGCCAGCAGTTTAAAGGTGGGGACTGAAGCTTTCTTT. Protein sequence: CASSLKVGTEAFF. This chain connects TRBV12-3 or TRBV12-4 to TRBJ1-1, with no clear D. This CDR3 is built from 13 residues. The V end was cut by 2 bases, the J end by 5 bases, with 9 bases between.

The CDR3 DNA sequence: TGTGCCAGCAGACCCCCCCAGGGGGGTTCCGGCTACACCTTC. It specifies CASRPPQGGSGYTF. The chain links TRBV5-4 to TRBJ1-2; 7 bases are shared with TRBD1. The germline V gene encodes CDR1 SGHNT and CDR2 YYREEE (reference sequence). This CDR3 region has 14 residues. Trimming cost V 5 bases and J 8 bases; bases outside gene matches: 12.

This sequence joins TRBV20-1 and TRBJ1-2; no clear D gene. The germline V gene encodes CDR1 DFQATT and CDR2 SNEGSKA (reference sequence). Trimming removed 6 bases at V and 7 bases at J, with 12 bases between. CDR3 length equals 11 residues. The CDR3 region has the DNA TGCAGTGCCGCAAACTGGGGTGGCTACACCTTC. Translating it yields CSAANWGGYTF.

The gene calls are TRBV5-1 and TRBJ1-6; perhaps TRBD1 as D (6 bases). V lost 0 bases, J lost 8 bases, and 18 bases lay in between. Per the germline V gene, CDR1 is SGHRS and CDR2 is YFSETQ. The CDR3 has 17 amino acids. CDR3 coding DNA: TGCGCCAGCAGCTTGGGGGCGATGTGGGGGCCACATTCACCCCTCCACTTT. It encodes CASSLGAMWGPHSPLHF. The full variable domain, in which reference TRBV5-1 and TRBJ1-6 provide the parts outside the CDR3, is KAGVTQTPRYLIKTRGQQVTLSCSPISGHRSVSWYQQTPGQGLQFLFEYFSETQRNKGNFPGRFSGRQFSNSRSEMNVSTLELGDSALYLCASSLGAMWGPHSPLHFGNGTRLTVT.

The CDR3 loop reads CASSYRAQGDTEAFF. The DNA for the CDR3 is TGTGCCAGCAGTTACCGAGCTCAGGGTGACACTGAAGCTTTCTTT. This chain links TRBV6-5 with TRBJ1-1; D possibly corresponds to TRBD1 (5 bases). CDR1 MNHEY and CDR2 SVGAGI come from the germline V gene. CDR3 length equals 15 residues. V lost 2 bases to trimming and J lost 3 bases, with 13 bases between them.

CDR3 coding DNA: TGTGCCAGCAGTACAACAGGAGATAGCAATCAGCCCCAGCATTTT. It encodes CASSTTGDSNQPQHF. The V call is TRBV6-5, the J call TRBJ1-5, with D possibly being TRBD1 (5 bases). Germline values: CDR1 MNHEY, CDR2 SVGAGI. CDR3 length: 15 residues. The germline V and J ends were trimmed by 5 bases and 0 bases, with 11 bases remaining between them.

V gene TRBV7-9 combines with J gene TRBJ2-5, with no clear D. Per germline, CDR1 SEHNR and CDR2 FQNEAQ (reference sequence). V was cut by 2 bases and J by 5 bases, with 12 bases left in between. The CDR3 runs 14 residues. CDR3 bases: TGTGCCAGCAGCTTAAGTTGGGTAATGGAGACCCAGTACTTC. Its protein is CASSLSWVMETQYF.

The chain links TRBV11-2 to TRBJ2-5, with D possibly TRBD2 on 7 matching bases. CDR1 is SGHAT, CDR2 FQNNGV, per germline. V lost 6 bases and J lost 2, with 16 bases in between. The CDR3 has 15 amino acids. The CDR3 loop reads CASSQTGGLQETQYF. For the CDR3, the DNA is TGTGCCAGCAGTCAGACCGGGGGGCTTCAAGAGACCCAGTACTTC.

This chain joins TRBV5-3 and TRBJ1-5; D is unclear. TRBV5-3 is treated as an ORF (open reading frame) with a function not yet certain. V was clipped by 6 bases and J by 6 bases, with 19 bases between them. This CDR3 comprises 15 residues. The CDR3 region has the DNA TGTGCCAGAAAAGGATATAACATATATGGTCAGCCCCAGCATTTT. Translation gives CARKGYNIYGQPQHF.

The chain carries TRBV6-6 and TRBJ1-1; tentatively, D is TRBD1 (6 bases). Germline-derived CDR1 and CDR2 are MNHNY and SVGAGI (reference sequence). Trimming took off 6 bases at V and 1 base at J, with 12 bases between the two ends. The CDR3 length is 14 residues. CDR3 sequence: CASRTGTKNTEAFF. The CDR3 nucleotides are TGTGCCAGCAGAACCGGGACAAAGAACACTGAAGCTTTCTTT.

V is TRBV5-4 and J is TRBJ1-4; a weak D match, TRBD1 (6 bases). V was shortened by 3 bases and J by 4 bases, with 13 bases between the two germline ends. Germline V CDR1 and CDR2: SGHNT, YYREEE (reference sequence). The CDR3 sequence is 15 residues long. This chain's CDR3 is CASSSKGGGNEKLFF. DNA for the CDR3: TGTGCCAGCAGCTCTAAAGGGGGTGGTAATGAAAAACTGTTTTTT.

The chain links TRBV6-1 to TRBJ2-1; 10 positions agree with TRBD2. CDR1 MNHNS and CDR2 SASEGT come from the germline V gene. This CDR3 spans 15 amino acids. The trim removed 1 base at V and 10 bases at J, leaving 7 bases unmatched. For the CDR3, the DNA is TGTGCCAGCAGTGAAGAAGCGGGGGGGCTCTGGGAGCAGTTCTTC. This translates into CASSEEAGGLWEQFF.

This sequence joins TRBV6-5 and TRBJ1-1; 8 nucleotides agree with TRBD1. The CDR3 length is 14 residues. With V trimmed by 5 bases and J by 6 bases, 8 bases remained unmatched. Germline values: CDR1 MNHEY, CDR2 SVGAGI. CDR3 nucleotide sequence: TGTGCCAGCAGTCTCCGGGACAGGCGAGCTGAAGCTTTCTTT. Amino acid sequence: CASSLRDRRAEAFF.

The V call is TRBV11-2, the J call TRBJ1-6; 9 bases are shared with TRBD1. J gave up 9 bases and V 5 bases, and 17 bases lay outside the gene matches. The CDR3 runs 18 residues. Germline V gene lookup returns CDR1 SGHAT and CDR2 FQNNGV. CDR3 region: CASSTAWSGTGKASPLHF. CDR3 bases: TGTGCCAGCAGCACGGCCTGGAGCGGGACAGGGAAAGCTTCACCCCTCCACTTT.

A single count supports this clone. The rearrangement uses TRBV4-2 and TRBJ1-5; maybe TRBD1 (5 bases). Deletions cut 4 bases from V and 4 bases from J, with 11 bases between. This CDR3 region has 14 residues. In germline, CDR1 is LGHNA, CDR2 YNFKEQ. CDR3 sequence reads: CASSRGGKNQPQHF. CDR3 in DNA: TGTGCCAGCAGCCGGGGGGGGAAAAATCAGCCCCAGCATTTT.

This chain links TRBV30 with TRBJ2-3, with 9 bases fitting TRBD1. The CDR3 contains 15 residues. Trimming cost V 1 base and J 4 bases; bases outside gene matches: 6. Germline lookup yields CDR1 GTSNPN and CDR2 SVGIG (reference sequence). CDR3 in amino acids: CAWSGQGVIADTQYF. The CDR3 DNA reads TGTGCCTGGAGTGGACAGGGGGTAATCGCAGATACGCAGTATTTT.

This clone was seen a single time. The V call is TRBV23-1, the J call TRBJ2-2, with D possibly TRBD1 on 6 matching bases. TRBV23-1 is an ORF for which the function is uncertain. Trimming removed 6 bases from V and 10 bases from J, with 9 bases in between. The CDR3 spans 11 residues. The CDR3 loop reads CASRGAQELFF. The CDR3, as DNA: TGCGCCAGCAGGGGGGCGCAGGAGCTGTTTTTT.

V gene TRBV6-5 combines with J gene TRBJ1-1, with D possibly being TRBD1 (5 bases). Germline CDR1 reads MNHEY; CDR2 reads SVGAGI. V lost 6 bases and J 5 bases, leaving 13 bases between the germline ends. The CDR3 is made up of 13 amino acids. CDR3 loop: CASSQGTLTEAFF. CDR3 in DNA: TGTGCCAGCAGCCAAGGGACGCTTACTGAAGCTTTCTTT.

The chain joins TRBV10-2 to TRBJ1-5; 7 nucleotides match TRBD1. V trimming: 10 bases; J trimming: 2 bases; junction bases outside the gene matches: 2. Germline V gene data show CDR1 as WSHSY and CDR2 as SAAADI. The CDR3 contains 12 residues. This CDR3 reads CATGTGNQPQHF. DNA for the CDR3: TGCGCCACCGGGACAGGCAATCAGCCCCAGCATTTT.

The chain links TRBV3-1 (or the pseudogene TRBV3-2) to TRBJ1-1; D is possibly TRBD1 (5 bases). CDR3 length: 11 residues. V was clipped by 4 bases and J by 11 bases, with 11 bases between them. Looked up from germline, CDR1 is LGHDT and CDR2 is YNNKEL (reference sequence). The CDR3 sequence is CASSRGGWAFF. The CDR3 DNA follows: TGTGCCAGCAGCCGGGGGGGTTGGGCTTTCTTT.

The chain is built from TRBV5-1 and TRBJ1-2; 8 bases are shared with TRBD1. The V segment lost 0 bases and the J segment 7 bases; nucleotides outside the gene matches: 5. The CDR3 spans 14 residues. Looked up from germline, CDR1 is SGHRS and CDR2 is YFSETQ. CDR3 DNA: TGCGCCAGCAGCTTGGAGGACAGGGCCCGTGGCTACACCTTC. Amino acids: CASSLEDRARGYTF.

The rearrangement links TRBV6-5 to TRBJ2-7, with D perhaps matching TRBD1 or TRBD2 (7 bases each). The CDR3 spans 15 residues. Trimming shortened V by 6 bases and J by 0 bases, and 15 bases separated the two germline ends. The germline gives CDR1 MNHEY, CDR2 SVGAGI. CDR3 sequence reads: CASSPGGVPSYEQYF. The CDR3 nucleotides are TGTGCCAGCAGCCCAGGGGGGGTCCCCTCCTACGAGCAGTACTTC.

The CDR3 loop is CASSLDPENWGVGTQYF. The CDR3 region has the DNA TGTGCCAGCAGCTTAGATCCCGAAAACTGGGGCGTAGGGACCCAGTACTTC. This chain connects TRBV11-2 to TRBJ2-5; TRBD1 is a possible D gene (5 bases). Germline V gene lookup returns CDR1 SGHAT and CDR2 FQNNGV. Trimming left V 0 bases short and J 7 bases short, with 21 bases between. This CDR3 region has 17 residues.

DNA for the CDR3: TGTGCCCTCCACCTGCCTGGGCCGAATCAGCCCCAGCATTTT. Its protein product is CALHLPGPNQPQHF. This chain connects TRBV30 to TRBJ1-5; D not resolved. The CDR3 is 14 residues long. Looked up from germline, CDR1 is GTSNPN and CDR2 is SVGIG (reference sequence). Trimming pared 8 bases from V and 4 bases from J, leaving 18 bases between. The whole variable domain, remainder taken from reference TRBV30 and TRBJ1-5, is SQTIHQWPATLVQPVGSPLSLECTVEGTSNPNLYWYRQAAGRGLQLLFYSVGIGQISSEVPQNLSASRPQDRQFILSSKKLLLSDSGFYLCALHLPGPNQPQHFGDGTRLSIL.

CDR3 in DNA: TGTGCCAGCAGTACAATCCTCTACGAGCAGTACTTC. It yields the protein CASSTILYEQYF. The chain has TRBV6-2 or TRBV6-3 and TRBJ2-7; D ambiguous. This CDR3 contains 12 residues. V was cut by 5 bases and J by 3 bases, with 8 bases left in between. Germline V gene sequence: CDR1 MNHEY, CDR2 SVGEGT.